Below are 32 T cell receptor beta chains sequenced from a single sample in a study of cytomegalovirus exposure and HLA in healthy donors. Researchers ran the PCR with 60 Vbeta and 13 Jbeta primers. Only in-frame clones appear in the TCRdb table, and some are missing; sequencing was by immunoSEQ multiplex PCR. The sample contains about 85,000 clones, about four fifths of which appear only once. Source material: PBMCs. These receptors were collected from a man aged 50-59 years in good health and CMV-seropositive.

The chain recombines TRBV7-7 with TRBJ2-1; 9 positions agree with TRBD2. V was pared by 0 bases and J by 3 bases, with 12 bases of the junction left unmatched. CDR3 length: 19 amino acids. CDR1 and CDR2 (germline): SSHAT, FNYEAQ (reference sequence). The CDR3 DNA sequence: TGTGCCAGCAGCTTAGCCCCCCCCGGTGGTAGCGGGGGCTACAATGAGCAGTTCTTC. Protein: CASSLAPPGGSGGYNEQFF.

On this clone: The junction does not match germline at one end; this may be a read error. The J gene is TRBJ2-7, the V gene TRBV7-9, with TRBD2 identical over 13 bases. The germline gives CDR1 SEHNR, CDR2 FQNEAQ (reference sequence). The CDR3 covers 15 residues. CDR3 DNA sequence: TGTTCCAGCAGCCTGGGACTAGCGGGATCTCAAGAGCAGTACTTC. Translating it yields CSSSLGLAGSQEQYF.

This sequence joins TRBV4-1 and TRBJ2-7; weak D call: TRBD2 (5 bases). Germline values: CDR1 MGHRA, CDR2 YSYEKL. The germline V and J ends were trimmed by 9 bases and 5 bases, with 17 bases remaining between them. CDR3 length: 13 amino acids. The CDR3 is CASTEAIGDEQYF. The CDR3 DNA sequence: TGCGCCAGTACTGAAGCGATCGGGGACGAGCAGTACTTC.

V is TRBV6-1 and J is TRBJ2-1; perhaps TRBD1 as D (6 bases). CDR3 length: 14 residues. The ends were cut back, 0 bases at V and 5 bases at J, with 8 bases in the middle. Germline loops: CDR1 MNHNS, CDR2 SASEGT. The CDR3 region is CASSEAGQNNEQFF. Written as DNA, the CDR3 is TGTGCCAGCAGTGAAGCCGGACAGAACAATGAGCAGTTCTTC.

The J gene is TRBJ1-1, the V gene TRBV25-1; D is ambiguous. The CDR3 has 14 amino acids. CDR1 and CDR2 (germline): MGHDK, SYGVNS. Deletions cut 4 bases from V and 3 bases from J, with 12 bases between. CDR3: CASSGRAGDTEAFF. For the CDR3, the DNA is TGTGCCAGCAGTGGTAGGGCGGGAGACACTGAAGCTTTCTTT.

The V call is TRBV10-3, the J call TRBJ2-1, with 11 positions matching TRBD2. The junction had 2 bases not matched to a gene; V was cut back by 4 bases and J by 3 bases. Germline CDR1 is ENHRY and CDR2 is SYGVKD. CDR3 length: 15 amino acids. This CDR3 is CAISAGTSGYNEQFF. CDR3 bases: TGTGCCATCAGTGCCGGGACTAGCGGCTACAATGAGCAGTTCTTC.

The gene calls are TRBV19 and TRBJ2-7; 9 bases are a match to TRBD1. Trimming removed 3 bases from V and 3 bases from J; junction bases left unmatched: 6. The length of the CDR3 is 15 residues. In germline, CDR1 is LNHDA, CDR2 SQIVND (reference sequence). CDR3 region: CASSIGQGWHYEQYF. CDR3 DNA: TGTGCCAGTAGTATTGGACAGGGGTGGCACTACGAGCAGTACTTC.

The V gene is TRBV2, the J gene TRBJ2-1; D is uncertain. V shed 8 bases and J shed 5 bases, with 19 bases lying between them. Looked up from germline, CDR1 is SNHLY and CDR2 is FYNNEI. The CDR3 covers 15 residues. This CDR3 is CASSQQPTGDNEQFF. CDR3 sequence (DNA): TGTGCCAGCTCCCAACAACCGACGGGTGACAATGAGCAGTTCTTC.

This chain uses TRBV5-1 with TRBJ2-3, with 9 positions matching TRBD2. This CDR3 spans 16 amino acids. The ends lost 4 bases at V and 6 bases at J; junction bases unmatched: 12. Germline V gene lookup returns CDR1 SGHRS and CDR2 YFSETQ. DNA of the CDR3: TGCGCCAGCAGCCCCCCGACTAGCGGAGGAGGGGATACGCAGTATTTT. Translated, it gives CASSPPTSGGGDTQYF.

The CDR3: CASSQVGLDYTF. The CDR3 DNA reads as TGTGCCAGCAGCCAAGTGGGGCTCGACTACACCTTC. The chain recombines TRBV4-2 with TRBJ1-2, with a tentative D call TRBD1 (5 bases). Germline V lookup: CDR1 LGHNA, CDR2 YNFKEQ. Between the trimmed V and J ends, which lost 1 base and 10 bases, there was a span of 10 bases. The CDR3 is made up of 12 amino acids.

The chain joins TRBV10-3 to TRBJ2-5, with TRBD1 matching over 9 bases. The CDR3 totals 15 residues. J was trimmed by 0 bases and V by 8 bases; bases with no gene match: 7. CDR1 ENHRY and CDR2 SYGVKD come from the germline V gene. The DNA of the CDR3 is TGTGCCATCCGCGAGCGGGACAGGGACCAAGAGACCCAGTACTTC. This gives the protein CAIRERDRDQETQYF.

V is TRBV6-6 and J is TRBJ1-3, with TRBD1 as a possible D gene (6 bases). The germline V and J ends were trimmed by 6 bases and 2 bases, with 14 bases remaining between them. This CDR3 spans 15 amino acids. Per germline, CDR1 MNHNY and CDR2 SVGAGI (reference sequence). The CDR3, as DNA: TGTGCCAGCAGACAAACAACAGGGCCTGGAAACACCATATATTTT. Translation gives CASRQTTGPGNTIYF.

For this clone: Likely a read error: the CDR3 ends without its conserved phenylalanine or tryptophan. The limits of the CDR3 on the DNA are not certain, so only TCRdb's listed CDR3 is given. The chain joins TRBV20-1 to TRBJ2-7; TRBD1 is the table's D call and was not checked against the DNA. Germline-derived CDR1 and CDR2 are DFQATT and SNEGSKA (reference sequence). The CDR3 is 11 residues long, ends included. The CDR3 protein is CSAREGTGFSY.

Notes on this clone: Relative to the germline gene, one junction end is altered; a read error may explain this. The chain is built from TRBV5-1 and TRBJ2-5; D remains unclear. The CDR3 has 11 amino acids. Per the germline V gene, CDR1 is SGHRS and CDR2 is YFSETQ. CDR3 coding DNA: TGCGCCAGCAGCTTCTCGGAGACCCAGCACTTC. This encodes CASSFSETQHF.

V is TRBV11-2 and J is TRBJ2-6; 7 bases map to TRBD1. Germline CDR1 and CDR2: SGHAT and FQNNGV. CDR3 size: 15 residues. Unmatched junction bases numbered 3, after V lost 5 bases and J lost 2 bases. The CDR3 loop is CASSPTGAGANVLTF. The CDR3 coding sequence is TGTGCCAGCAGCCCCACAGGGGCTGGGGCCAACGTCCTGACTTTC.

The V gene is TRBV10-3, the J gene TRBJ1-3; 8 bases agree with TRBD1. CDR3 size: 15 residues. The V and J ends lost 9 bases and 0 bases, in that order; junction bases with no gene match: 7. Germline values: CDR1 ENHRY, CDR2 SYGVKD. CDR3 coding DNA: TGTGCCATGGGGGACAGGACTGACTCTGGAAACACCATATATTTT. Translating gives CAMGDRTDSGNTIYF.

The chain combines TRBV6-5 with TRBJ2-2, with TRBD2 matching 9 bases. There are 15 residues in the CDR3. CDR1 is MNHEY and CDR2 is SVGAGI in the germline V gene. Trimming took 0 bases from V and 8 from J; bases not matched to a gene: 4. CDR3 residues: CASSYSGLAGGELFF. The DNA for the CDR3 is TGTGCCAGCAGTTACTCTGGGCTAGCGGGAGGGGAGCTGTTTTTT.

The chain is built from TRBV14 and TRBJ2-1; D ambiguous. The CDR3 has 14 amino acids. Trimming left V 1 base short and J 8 bases short, with 12 bases between. Germline loops: CDR1 SGHDN, CDR2 FVKESK. CDR3 protein: CASSQVAVDDEQFF. Here the CDR3 DNA reads TGTGCCAGCAGCCAAGTTGCGGTGGATGATGAGCAGTTCTTC.

This chain links TRBV25-1 with TRBJ2-3, with TRBD2 matching 8 bases. The CDR3 consists of 16 residues. Germline V gives CDR1 MGHDK, CDR2 SYGVNS. Trimming at V came to 6 bases and at J to 2 bases, leaving 10 bases not matched to a gene. Here the CDR3 DNA reads TGTGCCAGCAGCCAAAGCGGGAGCCCTTACACAGATACGCAGTATTTT. Residues: CASSQSGSPYTDTQYF.

V usage is TRBV15 and J usage is TRBJ2-7, with unresolved D. Germline V gene data show CDR1 as LNHNV and CDR2 as YYDKDF (reference sequence). The CDR3 has 13 residues. Trimming shortened V by 0 bases and J by 6 bases, and 9 bases separated the two germline ends. Here the CDR3 reads CATSRDLSFEQYF. CDR3 nucleotides: TGTGCCACCAGCAGAGATCTGAGCTTCGAGCAGTACTTC. Supplemented by reference TRBV15 and TRBJ2-7, the full variable domain reads DAMVIQNPRYQVTQFGKPVTLSCSQTLNHNVMYWYQQKSSQAPKLLFHYYDKDFNNEADTPDNFQSRRPNTSFCFLDIRSPGLGDTAMYLCATSRDLSFEQYFGPGTRLTVT.

The chain combines TRBV28 with TRBJ1-4; tentative D call: TRBD1 (5 bases). Deletions cut 4 bases from V and 0 bases from J, with 12 bases between. The CDR3 totals 16 residues. The V gene's germline CDR1 is MDHEN and CDR2 SYDVKM. In nucleotides, the CDR3 is TGTGCCAGCAGTTCTGGGGGACTTGCAACTAATGAAAAACTGTTTTTT. This translates into CASSSGGLATNEKLFF.

The rearrangement joins TRBV6-1 to TRBJ1-2; 9 bases match TRBD1. J gave up 5 bases and V 4 bases, and 8 bases lay outside the gene matches. Germline assignment: CDR1 MNHNS and CDR2 SASEGT. This CDR3 comprises 15 residues. CDR3 in amino acids: CASSATGGRRYGYTF. In nucleotides, the CDR3 is TGTGCCAGCAGTGCGACAGGGGGAAGGCGGTATGGCTACACCTTC.

This rearrangement joins TRBV30 to TRBJ2-7; 11 nucleotides line up with TRBD2. Per the germline V gene, CDR1 is GTSNPN and CDR2 is SVGIG (reference sequence). Trimming at V came to 5 bases and at J to 3 bases, leaving 0 bases not matched to a gene. This CDR3 region has 12 residues. In DNA form, the CDR3 reads TGTGCCTGGGGGACTAGCGGCTACGAGCAGTACTTC. Translating gives CAWGTSGYEQYF.

The V and J genes are TRBV11-3 and TRBJ2-1; 7 nucleotides match TRBD2. This CDR3 is 15 amino acids long. J was trimmed by 8 bases and V by 4 bases; bases with no gene match: 11. The germline V gene encodes CDR1 SGHNT and CDR2 YENEEA. The CDR3 here is CASSSILGGFYEQFF. DNA for the CDR3: TGTGCCAGCAGCTCAATATTGGGGGGGTTTTATGAGCAGTTCTTC.

The rearrangement uses TRBV5-1 and TRBJ1-1, with TRBD1 matching over 8 bases. The germline V gene has CDR1 SGHRS and CDR2 YFSETQ. The CDR3 has 14 residues. Trimming cost V 4 bases and J 5 bases; bases outside gene matches: 7. The CDR3 coding sequence is TGCGCCAGCAGCATTGGACAGGGAGGGACTGAAGCTTTCTTT. This gives the protein CASSIGQGGTEAFF.

The chain couples TRBV6-1 to TRBJ1-6; D unresolved. The CDR3 totals 17 residues. V was trimmed by 3 bases and J by 0 bases, leaving 12 bases between them. CDR1 and CDR2 from the germline V gene are MNHNS and SASEGT. This CDR3 is CASSEVRSSSYNSPLHF. The CDR3 coding sequence is TGTGCCAGCAGTGAGGTTCGAAGTAGCTCCTATAATTCACCCCTCCACTTT.

The V gene is TRBV6-5, the J gene TRBJ2-7, with TRBD2 matching over 11 bases. Germline loops: CDR1 MNHEY, CDR2 SVGAGI. V lost 4 bases to trimming and J lost 2 bases; unmatched junction nucleotides: 7. The CDR3 loop spans 16 amino acids. The DNA of the CDR3 is TGTGCCAGCAGTTCCCCCGGGACTAGCGGTACCTACGAGCAGTACTTC. It specifies CASSSPGTSGTYEQYF.

This clone was seen a few times. This chain joins TRBV6-5 and TRBJ1-5; D remains unclear. In germline, CDR1 is MNHEY, CDR2 SVGAGI. The V end was cut by 6 bases, the J end by 7 bases, with 7 bases between. This CDR3 is 11 amino acids long. CDR3 in DNA: TGTGCCAGCAGAAGGGAGCAGCCCCAGCATTTT. The encoded protein is CASRREQPQHF.

The V gene is TRBV6-5, the J gene TRBJ1-2, with 11 bases that match TRBD1. The V and J ends lost 5 bases and 3 bases, in that order; junction bases with no gene match: 5. Per germline, CDR1 MNHEY and CDR2 SVGAGI. CDR3 size: 15 residues. CDR3 DNA sequence: TGTGCCAGCAGTGGACAGGGGGCGCGAGACTATGGCTACACCTTC. Translation: CASSGQGARDYGYTF.

J is TRBJ2-1 and V is TRBV11-2; 8 positions match TRBD2. Trimming removed 3 bases from V and 3 bases from J; junction bases left unmatched: 7. The CDR3 is 16 residues long. Germline-derived CDR1 and CDR2 are SGHAT and FQNNGV. Written as DNA, the CDR3 is TGTGCCAGCAGCTTCACGGGGGGGGAGTACTACAATGAGCAGTTCTTC. Translated, it gives CASSFTGGEYYNEQFF.

CDR3 sequence reads: CASSDSTGPEQYF. The DNA for the CDR3 is TGTGCCAGCAGCGACTCGACAGGGCCCGAGCAGTACTTC. The chain couples TRBV9 to TRBJ2-5; 7 bases match TRBD1. The last part of the DNA fits TRBJ2-7 better; the J call may be wrong. Germline CDR1 reads SGDLS; CDR2 reads YYNGEE. The CDR3 covers 13 residues.

The gene calls are TRBV5-8 and TRBJ1-5; weak D call: TRBD1 (6 bases). Trimming cost V 3 bases and J 5 bases, with 15 bases left between them. There are 15 residues in the CDR3. Germline CDR1 reads SGHTS; CDR2 reads YDEGEE. In DNA form, the CDR3 reads TGTGCCAGCAGCTCCCTCAGGGGCGGTGATCAGCCCCAGCATTTT. The encoded protein is CASSSLRGGDQPQHF.